This TCR beta chain emerged from a study of control samples from healthy donors and cancer patients. This CDR3 has 14 residues. Looked up from germline, CDR1 is SSHAT and CDR2 is FNYEAQ (reference sequence). Method: immunoSEQ multiplex PCR; TCRdb's copy keeps in-frame clones and lacks some. The table records about 54,000 clones, 95% to 96% of them present only once. A remark on this clone: The junction departs from the called germline gene at one end, perhaps through a read error.

The sequenced sample consisted of blood. This chain links TRBV7-7 with TRBJ2-1; maybe TRBD1 (5 bases). This clonotype originated in a woman aged 25 to 39 in good health. CDR3 DNA sequence: TGTGCTAGCAGCACTGGGGCTTCCAGGGATGAGCAGTTCTTC. It encodes CASSTGASRDEQFF.